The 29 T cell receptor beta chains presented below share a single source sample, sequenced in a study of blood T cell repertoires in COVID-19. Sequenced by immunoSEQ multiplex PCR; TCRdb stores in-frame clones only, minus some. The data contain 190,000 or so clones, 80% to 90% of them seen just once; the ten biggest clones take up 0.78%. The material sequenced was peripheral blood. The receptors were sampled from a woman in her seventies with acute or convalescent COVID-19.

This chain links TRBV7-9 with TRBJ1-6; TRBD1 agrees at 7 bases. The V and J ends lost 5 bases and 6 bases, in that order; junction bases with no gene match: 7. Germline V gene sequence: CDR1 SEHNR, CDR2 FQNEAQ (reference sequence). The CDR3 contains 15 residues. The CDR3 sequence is CASSPRDSSNSPLHF. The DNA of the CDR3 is TGTGCCAGCAGCCCACGGGACAGCAGTAATTCACCCCTCCACTTT. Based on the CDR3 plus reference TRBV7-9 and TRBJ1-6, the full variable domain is DTGVSQNPRHKITKRGQNVTFRCDPISEHNRLYWYRQTLGQGPEFLTYFQNEAQLEKSRLLSDRFSAERPKGSFSTLEIQRTEQGDSAMYLCASSPRDSSNSPLHFGNGTRLTVT.

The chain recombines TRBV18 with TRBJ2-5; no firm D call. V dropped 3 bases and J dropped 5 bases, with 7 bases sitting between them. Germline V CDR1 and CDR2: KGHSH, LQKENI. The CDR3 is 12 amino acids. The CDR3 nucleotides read TGTGCCAGCTCACCTGAGCTGGAGACCCAGTACTTC. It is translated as CASSPELETQYF.

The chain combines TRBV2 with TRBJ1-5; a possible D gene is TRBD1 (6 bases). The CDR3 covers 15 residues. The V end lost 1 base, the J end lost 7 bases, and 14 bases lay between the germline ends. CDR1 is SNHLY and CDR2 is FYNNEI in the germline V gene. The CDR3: CASSEVNRVGQPQHF. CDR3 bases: TGTGCCAGCAGTGAAGTTAACAGGGTAGGACAGCCCCAGCATTTT.

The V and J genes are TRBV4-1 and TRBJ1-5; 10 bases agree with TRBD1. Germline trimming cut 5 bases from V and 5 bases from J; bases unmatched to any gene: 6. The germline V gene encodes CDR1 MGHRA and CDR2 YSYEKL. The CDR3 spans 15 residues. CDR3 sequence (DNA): TGCGCCAGCAGCTACGACGGGACAGGGGATCAGCCCCAGCATTTT. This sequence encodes CASSYDGTGDQPQHF.

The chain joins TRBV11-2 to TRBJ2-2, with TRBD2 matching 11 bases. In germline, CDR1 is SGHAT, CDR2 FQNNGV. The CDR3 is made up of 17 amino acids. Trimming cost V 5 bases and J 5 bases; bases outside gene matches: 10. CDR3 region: CASSAIAGGHRTGELFF. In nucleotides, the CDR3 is TGTGCCAGCAGCGCAATAGCGGGGGGGCATAGGACCGGGGAGCTGTTTTTT.

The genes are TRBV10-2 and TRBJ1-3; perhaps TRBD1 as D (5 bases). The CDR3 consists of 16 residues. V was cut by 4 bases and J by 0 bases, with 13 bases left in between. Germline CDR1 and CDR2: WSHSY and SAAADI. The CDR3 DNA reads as TGCGCCAGCAGTGTTGCCCTCCAGGGCTCTGGAAACACCATATATTTT. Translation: CASSVALQGSGNTIYF.

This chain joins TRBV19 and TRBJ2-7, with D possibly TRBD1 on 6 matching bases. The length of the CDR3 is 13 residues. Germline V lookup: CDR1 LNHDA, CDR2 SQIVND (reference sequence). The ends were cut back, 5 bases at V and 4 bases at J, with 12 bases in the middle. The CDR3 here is CASSRQGFYEQYF. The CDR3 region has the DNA TGTGCCAGTAGTCGGCAGGGGTTTTACGAGCAGTACTTC.

The CDR3: CASTPLAGGNNEQFF. The CDR3 bases are TGTGCCAGCACGCCCCTAGCGGGGGGAAACAATGAGCAGTTCTTC. The chain has TRBV7-2 and TRBJ2-1; TRBD2 aligns across 11 bases. The germline V gene encodes CDR1 SGHTA and CDR2 FQGNSA. After removal of 7 bases from V and 5 bases from J, the junction contained 7 bases not matched to a gene. The CDR3 extends over 15 amino acids.

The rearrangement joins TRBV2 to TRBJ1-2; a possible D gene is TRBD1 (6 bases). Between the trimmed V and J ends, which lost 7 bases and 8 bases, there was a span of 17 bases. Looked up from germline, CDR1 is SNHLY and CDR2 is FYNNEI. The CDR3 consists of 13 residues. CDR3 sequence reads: CASTSFGGHGYTF. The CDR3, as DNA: TGTGCCAGCACGTCTTTTGGGGGCCACGGCTACACCTTC. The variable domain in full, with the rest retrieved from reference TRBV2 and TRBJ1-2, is EPEVTQTPSHQVTQMGQEVILRCVPISNHLYFYWYRQILGQKVEFLVSFYNNEISEKSEIFDDQFSVERPDGSNFTLKIRSTKLEDSAMYFCASTSFGGHGYTFGSGTRLTVV.

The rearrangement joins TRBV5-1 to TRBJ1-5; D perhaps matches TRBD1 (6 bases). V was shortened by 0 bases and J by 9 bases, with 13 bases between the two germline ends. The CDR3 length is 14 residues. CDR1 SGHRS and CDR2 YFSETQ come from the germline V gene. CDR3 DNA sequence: TGCGCCAGCAGCTTGGCTCCAACACAGGGGCCCCAGCATTTT. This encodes CASSLAPTQGPQHF.

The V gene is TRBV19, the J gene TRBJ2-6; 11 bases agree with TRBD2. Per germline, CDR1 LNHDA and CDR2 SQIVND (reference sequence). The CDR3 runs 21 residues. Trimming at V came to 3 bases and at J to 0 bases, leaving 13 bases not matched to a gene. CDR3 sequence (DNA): TGTGCCAGTAGTATCCCGAGGACTAGCGGGTCTTACCTCTCTGGGGCCAACGTCCTGACTTTC. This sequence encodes CASSIPRTSGSYLSGANVLTF.

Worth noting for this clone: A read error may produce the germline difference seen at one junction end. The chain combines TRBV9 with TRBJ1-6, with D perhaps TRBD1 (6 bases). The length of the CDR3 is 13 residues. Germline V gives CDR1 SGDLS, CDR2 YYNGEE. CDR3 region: CASSVGVDSLLFF. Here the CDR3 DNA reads TGTGCCAGCAGCGTAGGCGTGGACAGCCTCCTATTTTTT.

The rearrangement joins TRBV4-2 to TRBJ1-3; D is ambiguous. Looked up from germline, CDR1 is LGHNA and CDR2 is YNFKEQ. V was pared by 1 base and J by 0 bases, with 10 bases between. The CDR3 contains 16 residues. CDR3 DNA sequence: TGTGCCAGCAGCCAAGCGGCGGCATCCTCTGGAAACACCATATATTTT. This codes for CASSQAAASSGNTIYF.

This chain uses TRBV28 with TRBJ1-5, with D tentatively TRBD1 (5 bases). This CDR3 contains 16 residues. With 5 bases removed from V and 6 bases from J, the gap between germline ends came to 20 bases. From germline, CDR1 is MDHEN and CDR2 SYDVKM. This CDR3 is CASSVGAGRRTQPQHF. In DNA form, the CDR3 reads TGTGCCAGCAGTGTTGGGGCGGGGAGGAGAACTCAGCCCCAGCATTTT.

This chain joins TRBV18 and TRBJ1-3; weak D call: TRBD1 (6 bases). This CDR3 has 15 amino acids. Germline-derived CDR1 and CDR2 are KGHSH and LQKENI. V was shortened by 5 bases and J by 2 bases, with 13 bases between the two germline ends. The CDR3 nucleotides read TGTGCCAGCTCATCAAACAGGGCTACTGGAAACACCATATATTTT. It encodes CASSSNRATGNTIYF.

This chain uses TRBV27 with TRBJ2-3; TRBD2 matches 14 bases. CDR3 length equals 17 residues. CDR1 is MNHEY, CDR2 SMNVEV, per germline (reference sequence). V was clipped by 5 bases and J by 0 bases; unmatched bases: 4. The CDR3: CASSHRLAGGSTDTQYF. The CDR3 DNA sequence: TGTGCCAGCAGTCACAGACTAGCGGGAGGGAGCACAGATACGCAGTATTTT.

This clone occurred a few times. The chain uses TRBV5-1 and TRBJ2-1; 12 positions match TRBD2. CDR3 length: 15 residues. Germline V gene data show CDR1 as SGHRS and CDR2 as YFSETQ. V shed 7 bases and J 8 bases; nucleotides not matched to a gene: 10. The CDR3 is CASLPLAGGLDEQFF. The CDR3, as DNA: TGCGCCAGCCTACCCCTAGCGGGGGGGCTTGATGAGCAGTTCTTC. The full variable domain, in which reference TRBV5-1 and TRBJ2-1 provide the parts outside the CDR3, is KAGVTQTPRYLIKTRGQQVTLSCSPISGHRSVSWYQQTPGQGLQFLFEYFSETQRNKGNFPGRFSGRQFSNSRSEMNVSTLELGDSALYLCASLPLAGGLDEQFFGPGTRLTVL.

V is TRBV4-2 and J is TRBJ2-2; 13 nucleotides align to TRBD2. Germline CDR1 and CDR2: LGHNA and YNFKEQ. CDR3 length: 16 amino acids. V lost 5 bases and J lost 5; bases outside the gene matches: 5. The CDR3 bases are TGTGCCAGCAGCGCAACTAGCGGGGGGGTTACCGGGGAGCTGTTTTTT. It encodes CASSATSGGVTGELFF.

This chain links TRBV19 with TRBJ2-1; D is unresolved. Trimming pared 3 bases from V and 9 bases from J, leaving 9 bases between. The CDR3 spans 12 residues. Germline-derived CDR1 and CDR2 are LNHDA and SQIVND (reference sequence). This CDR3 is CASSISLPEQFF. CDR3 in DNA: TGTGCCAGTAGTATCTCTCTCCCTGAGCAGTTCTTC.

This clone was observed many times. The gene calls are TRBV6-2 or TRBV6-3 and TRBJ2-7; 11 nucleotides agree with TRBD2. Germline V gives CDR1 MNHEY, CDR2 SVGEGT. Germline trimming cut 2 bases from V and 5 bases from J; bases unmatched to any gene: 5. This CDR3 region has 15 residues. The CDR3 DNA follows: TGTGCCAGCAGTTACGTAGCGGGAGGGCCACACGAGCAGTACTTC. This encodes CASSYVAGGPHEQYF.

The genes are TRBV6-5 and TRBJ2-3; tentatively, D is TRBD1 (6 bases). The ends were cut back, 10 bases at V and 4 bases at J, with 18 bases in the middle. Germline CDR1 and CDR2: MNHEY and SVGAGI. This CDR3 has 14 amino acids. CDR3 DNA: TGTGCCATCGGGACGAACAGGGCCCCAGATACGCAGTATTTT. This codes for CAIGTNRAPDTQYF.

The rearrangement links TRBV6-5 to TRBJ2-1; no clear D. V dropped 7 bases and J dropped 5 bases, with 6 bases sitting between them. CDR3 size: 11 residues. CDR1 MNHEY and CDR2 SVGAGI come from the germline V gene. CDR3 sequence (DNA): TGTGCCAGCAAAGCTAACAATGAGCAGTTCTTC. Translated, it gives CASKANNEQFF.

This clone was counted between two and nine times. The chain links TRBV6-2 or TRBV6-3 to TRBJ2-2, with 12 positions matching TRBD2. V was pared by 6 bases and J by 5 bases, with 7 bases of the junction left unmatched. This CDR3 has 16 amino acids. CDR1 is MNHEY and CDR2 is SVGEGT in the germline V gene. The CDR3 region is CASSRTSGVKTGELFF. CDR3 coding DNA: TGTGCCAGCAGCCGGACTAGCGGGGTAAAGACCGGGGAGCTGTTTTTT.

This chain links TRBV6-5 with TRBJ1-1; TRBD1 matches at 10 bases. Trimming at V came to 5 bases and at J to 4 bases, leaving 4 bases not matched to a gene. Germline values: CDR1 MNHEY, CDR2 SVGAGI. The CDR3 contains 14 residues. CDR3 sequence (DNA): TGTGCCAGCAGTCTGGGACAGGGGACCACTGAAGCTTTCTTT. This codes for CASSLGQGTTEAFF.

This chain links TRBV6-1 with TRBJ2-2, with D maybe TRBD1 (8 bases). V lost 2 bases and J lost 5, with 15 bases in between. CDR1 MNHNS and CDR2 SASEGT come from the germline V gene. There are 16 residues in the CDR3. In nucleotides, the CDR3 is TGTGCCAGCAGTGAACCGACAGGGGAGGGGACCGGGGAGCTGTTTTTT. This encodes CASSEPTGEGTGELFF.

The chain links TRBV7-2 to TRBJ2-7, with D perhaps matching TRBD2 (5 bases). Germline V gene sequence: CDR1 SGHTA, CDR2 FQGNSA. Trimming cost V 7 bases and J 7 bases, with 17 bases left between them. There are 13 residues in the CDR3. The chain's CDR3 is CASTITGMREQYF. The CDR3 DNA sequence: TGTGCCAGCACCATTACGGGAATGCGGGAGCAGTACTTC. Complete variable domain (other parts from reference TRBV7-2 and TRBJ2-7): GAGVSQSPSNKVTEKGKDVELRCDPISGHTALYWYRQSLGQGLEFLIYFQGNSAPDKSGLPSDRFSAERTGGSVSTLTIQRTQQEDSAVYLCASTITGMREQYFGPGTRLTVT.

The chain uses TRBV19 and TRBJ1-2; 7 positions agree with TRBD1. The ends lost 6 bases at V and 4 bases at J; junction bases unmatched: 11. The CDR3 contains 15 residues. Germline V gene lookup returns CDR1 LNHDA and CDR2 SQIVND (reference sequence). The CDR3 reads CASSSPRDSIYGYTF. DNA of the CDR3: TGTGCCAGTAGCTCCCCCCGGGACAGCATCTATGGCTACACCTTC.

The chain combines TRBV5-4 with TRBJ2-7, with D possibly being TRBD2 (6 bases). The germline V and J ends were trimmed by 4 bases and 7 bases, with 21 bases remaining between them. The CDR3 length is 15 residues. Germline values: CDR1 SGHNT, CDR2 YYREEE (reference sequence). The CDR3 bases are TGTGCCAGCAGCCACGGGAGCCCGTGGATAGGGGAGCAGTACTTC. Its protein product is CASSHGSPWIGEQYF.

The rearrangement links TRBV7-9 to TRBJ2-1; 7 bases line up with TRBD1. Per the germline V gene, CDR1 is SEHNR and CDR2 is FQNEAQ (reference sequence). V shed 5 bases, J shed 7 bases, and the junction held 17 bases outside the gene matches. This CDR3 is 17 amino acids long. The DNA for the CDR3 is TGTGCCAGCAGCGGACAGGCCCCATTCGGAAGAACAAATGAGCAGTTCTTC. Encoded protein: CASSGQAPFGRTNEQFF. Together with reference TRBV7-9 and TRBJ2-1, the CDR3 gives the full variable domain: DTGVSQNPRHKITKRGQNVTFRCDPISEHNRLYWYRQTLGQGPEFLTYFQNEAQLEKSRLLSDRFSAERPKGSFSTLEIQRTEQGDSAMYLCASSGQAPFGRTNEQFFGPGTRLTVL.